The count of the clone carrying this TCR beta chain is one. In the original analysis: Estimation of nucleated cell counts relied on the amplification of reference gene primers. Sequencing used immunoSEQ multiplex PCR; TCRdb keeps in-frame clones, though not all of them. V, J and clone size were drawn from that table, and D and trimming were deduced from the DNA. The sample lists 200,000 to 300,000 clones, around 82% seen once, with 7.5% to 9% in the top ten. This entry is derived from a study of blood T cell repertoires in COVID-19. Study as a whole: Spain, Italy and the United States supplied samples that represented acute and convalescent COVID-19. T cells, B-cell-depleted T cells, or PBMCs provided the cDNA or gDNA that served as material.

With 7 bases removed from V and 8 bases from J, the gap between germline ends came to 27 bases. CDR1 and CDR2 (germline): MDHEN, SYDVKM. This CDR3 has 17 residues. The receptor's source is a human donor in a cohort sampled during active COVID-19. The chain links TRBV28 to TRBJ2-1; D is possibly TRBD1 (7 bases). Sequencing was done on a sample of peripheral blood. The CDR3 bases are TGTGCCAGCAACTCCGGAGGGCTCAGGGGGTTCCTCGATGAGCAGTTCTTC. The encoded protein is CASNSGGLRGFLDEQFF. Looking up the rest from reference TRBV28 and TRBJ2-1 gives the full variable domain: DVKVTQSSRYLVKRTGEKVFLECVQDMDHENMFWYRQDPGLGLRLIYFSYDVKMKEKGDIPEGYSVSREKKERFSLILESASTNQTSMYLCASNSGGLRGFLDEQFFGPGTRLTVL.